These 15 T cell receptor beta chains share one sample of origin, sequenced in a study of vaccination and CD4 T cells after COVID-19. Treatment: roughly ten-day PBMC culture with coronavirus spike peptide pools or control peptides (ViraFEST assay). Their antigen targets remain unknown. The Oncomine TCR Beta short-read assay was what sequenced the DNA obtained from cultured CD4+ T cells. Each CDR3 protein gets one entry after TCRdb re-called the PCR reads with MiXCR. The table lists roughly 9,800 distinct CDR3 sequences, approximately 75% of them singletons. Sequencing input: CD4+ T cells from blood, cultured in vitro. The receptors here all came from a human donor who had recovered from COVID-19.

For this clonotype: Compared with germline, one end of the junction differs, possibly owing to a read error. The CDR3 loop is CASSYEASGSKGIF. CDR3 in DNA: TGTGCCAGCAGTTACGAGGCTAGCGGGAGTAAGGGGATCTTC. The V gene is TRBV6-5, the J gene TRBJ2-1; 10 nucleotides agree with TRBD2. The CDR3 has 14 residues. CDR1 and CDR2 from the germline V gene are MNHEY and SVGAGI.

J is TRBJ2-3 and V is TRBV15; D perhaps matches TRBD2 (6 bases). Germline CDR1 is LNHNV and CDR2 is YYDKDF (reference sequence). Trimming removed 6 bases at V and 4 bases at J, with 14 bases between. CDR3 length equals 14 residues. CDR3: CATRGGLTSDTQYF. The CDR3 DNA reads as TGTGCCACCAGGGGGGGACTCACTTCAGATACGCAGTATTTT.

The J gene is TRBJ1-1, the V gene TRBV19; perhaps TRBD1 as D (6 bases). The CDR3 has 17 amino acids. V was pared by 6 bases and J by 4 bases, with 24 bases between. The germline gives CDR1 LNHDA, CDR2 SQIVND (reference sequence). The DNA of the CDR3 is TGTGCCAGTAGCCAAACAGGGAAACAGGATAGGGGCACTGAAGCTTTCTTT. This translates into CASSQTGKQDRGTEAFF.

V and J are TRBV6-2 or TRBV6-3 and TRBJ1-5; 7 bases match TRBD1. CDR1 is MNHEY and CDR2 is SVGEGT in the germline V gene. The CDR3 runs 15 residues. With 2 bases clipped from V and 4 bases from J, the junction kept 5 bases outside the gene matches. CDR3 nucleotide sequence: TGTGCCAGCAGTTACCGGGGACAGAGGAATCAGCCCCAGCATTTT. It translates to CASSYRGQRNQPQHF.

The chain employs TRBV27 and TRBJ2-3; D is uncertain. Per the germline V gene, CDR1 is MNHEY and CDR2 is SMNVEV (reference sequence). Trimming removed 0 bases from V and 9 bases from J, with 13 bases in between. The length of the CDR3 is 14 residues. The CDR3 here is CASSLSAARDTQYF. The CDR3 DNA sequence: TGTGCCAGCAGTTTATCGGCAGCTCGAGACACGCAGTATTTT.

The chain carries TRBV28 and TRBJ2-7, with D possibly being TRBD2 (5 bases). This CDR3 contains 15 residues. Trimming shortened V by 1 base and J by 0 bases, and 10 bases separated the two germline ends. The germline V gene encodes CDR1 MDHEN and CDR2 SYDVKM. The CDR3 DNA reads as TGTGCCAGCAGTTTATTTGGGCGGGCCTCCTACGAGCAGTACTTC. It specifies CASSLFGRASYEQYF.

This clonotype came up a few times. This rearrangement joins TRBV15 to TRBJ2-7, with no clear D. This CDR3 comprises 14 residues. Germline V gives CDR1 LNHNV, CDR2 YYDKDF (reference sequence). V lost 5 bases and J lost 6, with 17 bases in between. The DNA for the CDR3 is TGTGCCACCAGCCCAGTTCACCTACTGGGCGAGCAGTACTTC. It encodes CATSPVHLLGEQYF.

This clonotype was counted once. The chain carries TRBV20-1 and TRBJ1-6; the D gene is possibly TRBD1 (5 bases). The CDR3 has 15 residues. Per germline, CDR1 DFQATT and CDR2 SNEGSKA (reference sequence). Trimming cost V 6 bases and J 8 bases, with 20 bases left between them. The CDR3 is CSARTGTESYSPLHF. The CDR3 DNA reads TGCAGTGCCCGAACCGGGACTGAGTCATATTCACCCCTCCACTTT.

This clonotype has more than one count but fewer than ten. The chain has TRBV10-1 and TRBJ1-1; D is unresolved. This CDR3 spans 10 amino acids. Looked up from germline, CDR1 is WNHNN and CDR2 is SYGVQD (reference sequence). Trimming pared 6 bases from V and 11 bases from J, leaving 10 bases between. The chain's CDR3 is CASRTDGAFF. In nucleotides, the CDR3 is TGCGCCAGCAGGACGGATGGGGCTTTCTTT.

The chain recombines TRBV20-1 with TRBJ1-2; 8 nucleotides align to TRBD1. Germline lookup yields CDR1 DFQATT and CDR2 SNEGSKA (reference sequence). V gave up 4 bases and J gave up 0 bases; unmatched junction bases: 10. The CDR3 spans 16 residues. As DNA, the CDR3 is TGCAGTGCTACCGGGACAGGCTTCCTAGCTAACTATGGCTACACCTTC. This codes for CSATGTGFLANYGYTF.

The chain employs TRBV20-1 and TRBJ1-2; D is perhaps TRBD1 (5 bases). V was trimmed by 3 bases and J by 6 bases, leaving 11 bases between them. The CDR3 runs 12 residues. Germline-derived CDR1 and CDR2 are DFQATT and SNEGSKA (reference sequence). CDR3 in amino acids: CSASGRVHGYTF. CDR3 DNA: TGCAGTGCTAGCGGCAGGGTCCATGGCTACACCTTC.

This clonotype has only a few counts. This sequence joins TRBV6-5 and TRBJ1-1, with 11 bases matching TRBD1. With V trimmed by 2 bases and J by 11 bases, 7 bases remained unmatched. CDR1 is MNHEY and CDR2 is SVGAGI in the germline V gene. The CDR3 covers 14 residues. This CDR3 is CASSYTGQGATAFF. CDR3 DNA: TGTGCCAGCAGTTACACCGGACAGGGGGCCACGGCTTTCTTT.

The genes are TRBV6-1 and TRBJ2-1; D might be TRBD2 (6 bases). CDR3 length: 15 residues. The germline V and J ends were trimmed by 5 bases and 1 base, with 12 bases remaining between them. Germline V gene lookup returns CDR1 MNHNS and CDR2 SASEGT. CDR3 sequence (DNA): TGTGCCAGCAGTCCCCGACTAGGATCCTACAATGAGCAGTTCTTC. Translated: CASSPRLGSYNEQFF.

This clonotype came up a few times. This sequence joins TRBV6-2 or TRBV6-3 and TRBJ2-3; D is possibly TRBD2 (6 bases). CDR3 size: 16 residues. V dropped 5 bases and J dropped 2 bases, with 17 bases sitting between them. Germline V gene data show CDR1 as MNHEY and CDR2 as SVGEGT. This CDR3 is CASSKNTGTFTDTQYF. The CDR3 DNA follows: TGTGCCAGCAGTAAAAATACCGGGACTTTCACAGATACGCAGTATTTT.

This sequence joins TRBV7-2 and TRBJ1-6; D uncertain. Germline V gene data show CDR1 as SGHTA and CDR2 as FQGNSA. The germline V and J ends were trimmed by 5 bases and 9 bases, with 14 bases remaining between them. The CDR3 extends over 14 amino acids. In DNA, the CDR3 is TGTGCCAGCAGCCCAGCCCGGCAGGTTTCACCCCTCCACTTT. Its translation is CASSPARQVSPLHF.